Sequencing of this TCR beta chain was carried out in a study of T cell responses to AZD1222 COVID-19 vaccine. Note on this clone: Its antigen is undetermined.

Profiling relied on immunoSEQ multiplex PCR, and the TCRdb table lists in-frame clones only, not all of them. Of roughly 28,000 clones listed, under 90% were seen once; the top ten hold 1.3%. Germline-derived CDR1 and CDR2 are MGHRA and YSYEKL. This CDR3 region has 11 residues. The V end lost 4 bases, the J end lost 7 bases, and 4 bases lay between the germline ends. Overall study results and limits: White British ancestry dominated among donors, who included more females, and clonal diversity was possibly underestimated. Unmutated regions of variants are reportedly targeted by nearly half of spike-specific TCRs. Elevations in Spike-specific TCR breadth and depth followed administration of two AZD1222 doses. CD4 TCRs linked to vaccination spanned spike, dominating at 160-218 and 743-854.

The source of this sequence is an adult in good health. The V and J genes are TRBV4-1 and TRBJ2-2, with unresolved D. This material consisted of peripheral blood, taken on day 0 of AZD1222 vaccination. DNA for the CDR3: TGCGCCAGCAGCCCCTACGGGGAGCTGTTTTTT. Translation: CASSPYGELFF.